Included here is one TCR beta chain sequence, with context. Repertoires were generated with immunoSEQ multiplex PCR, while TCRdb's copy carries only in-frame clones and drops some. The table shows about 36,000 clones, with 88% occurring only once. This sample was taken from a study of T cell clonotyping in hematopoietic cell transplantation. Material for sequencing was peripheral blood mononuclear cells. The TCR comes from a woman in her thirties or forties in good health. Some clones in this sample may be carry-over from other donors' samples.

In nucleotides, the CDR3 is TGTGCCAGCAGCCCAGACTATGGACAGGGTAGGGCCAACGTCCTGACTTTC. Translation: CASSPDYGQGRANVLTF. This chain joins TRBV5-6 and TRBJ2-6; TRBD1 matches 8 bases. The V gene end was trimmed by 4 bases and the J gene end by 5 bases; junction bases not matched to a gene: 11. The CDR3 covers 17 residues. CDR1 is SGHDT and CDR2 is YYEEEE in the germline V gene.